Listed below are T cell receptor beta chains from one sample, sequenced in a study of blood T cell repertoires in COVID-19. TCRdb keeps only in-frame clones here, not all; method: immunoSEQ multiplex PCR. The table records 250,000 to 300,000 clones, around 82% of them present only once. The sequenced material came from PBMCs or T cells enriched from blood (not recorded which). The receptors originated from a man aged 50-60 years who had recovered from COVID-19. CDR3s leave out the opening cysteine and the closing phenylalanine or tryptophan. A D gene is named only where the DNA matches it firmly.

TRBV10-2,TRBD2,ASSHGTSGSYEQY
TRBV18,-,ASSPVGIESETQY
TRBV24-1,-,ATSDQGKQY
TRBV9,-,ASSGQGQMVETQY
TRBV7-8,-,ASSRGQTYEQY
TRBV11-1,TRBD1,ASSPGTGAHYEQY
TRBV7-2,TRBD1,ASSRGLYAGYT
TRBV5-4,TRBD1,ASSYGQGRTNYEQY
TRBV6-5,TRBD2,ASISGAGAYEQY
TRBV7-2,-,ASSPGRDYGYT
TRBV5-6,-,ASSYGGRSDGYT
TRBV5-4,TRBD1,ASSFGQGRSPLH
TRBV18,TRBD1,ASSPRRTGGANTGELF
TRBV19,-,ASNKRDTEAF
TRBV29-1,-,SVEESGSTQY
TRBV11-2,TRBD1,ASSLGSGGNQPQH
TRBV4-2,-,ASSQRGQVQETQY
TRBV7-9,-,ASSFSAGELF
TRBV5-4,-,ASSLLREGGYGYT
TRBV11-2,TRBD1,ASSWGQPGHNEQF
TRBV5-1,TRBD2,ASSMGLATTGELF
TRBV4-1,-,ASSRAPDREGYEQY
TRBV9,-,ASSVGPDNSNYGYT
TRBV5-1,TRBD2,ASSAMRRSGRADTDTQY
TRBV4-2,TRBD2,ASSQESGRGFSTQY
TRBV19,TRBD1,ASSIDRGQGKSGELF
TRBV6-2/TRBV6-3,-,ASSRTDHNQPQH
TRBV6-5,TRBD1,ASSRTGVQAF
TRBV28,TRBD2,ASSGLGGESYEQY
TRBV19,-,ASSLQPNSYEQY
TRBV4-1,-,ASSQFYRFRNQPQH
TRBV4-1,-,ASSQDPPADYYEQY
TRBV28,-,ASLTRWDSPLH
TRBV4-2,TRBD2,ASSSGSSGGGYEQY
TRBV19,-,ASTVALQADTQY
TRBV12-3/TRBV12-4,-,ASSLSEAQPQH
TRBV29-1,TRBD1,SVYRGGEKLF
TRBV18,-,ASSPLGGGNTEAF
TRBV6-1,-,ASSDRGWGQY
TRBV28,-,ASSLLGLQETQY
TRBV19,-,ASTSAGVSNQPQH
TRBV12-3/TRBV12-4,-,ASSLTGTSEQY
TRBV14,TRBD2,ASSQGRLAGVETQY
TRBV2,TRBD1,ASSERGGTGIRAF
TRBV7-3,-,ASSRGATETQY
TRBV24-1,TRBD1,ATRPVCRRRGPEGYT
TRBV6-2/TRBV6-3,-,ASSLTSVRGSEQY
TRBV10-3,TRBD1,AISDPTGSGSYEQY
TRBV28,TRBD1,ASKPGQGATEAF
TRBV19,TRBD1,ASSPPGQVGETQY
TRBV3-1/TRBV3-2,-,ASSRGRSPHEQY
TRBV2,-,ASSAQGNEQY
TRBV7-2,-,ASRLRPHRQVEY
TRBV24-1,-,ATSDSEGVSEQF
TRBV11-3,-,ASSPPGDYEQY
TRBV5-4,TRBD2,ASSESGGTLYNEQF
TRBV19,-,ASSVRQSNTIY
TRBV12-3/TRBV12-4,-,ASSLGQNYGYT
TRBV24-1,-,ATSGVSGEKNEQF